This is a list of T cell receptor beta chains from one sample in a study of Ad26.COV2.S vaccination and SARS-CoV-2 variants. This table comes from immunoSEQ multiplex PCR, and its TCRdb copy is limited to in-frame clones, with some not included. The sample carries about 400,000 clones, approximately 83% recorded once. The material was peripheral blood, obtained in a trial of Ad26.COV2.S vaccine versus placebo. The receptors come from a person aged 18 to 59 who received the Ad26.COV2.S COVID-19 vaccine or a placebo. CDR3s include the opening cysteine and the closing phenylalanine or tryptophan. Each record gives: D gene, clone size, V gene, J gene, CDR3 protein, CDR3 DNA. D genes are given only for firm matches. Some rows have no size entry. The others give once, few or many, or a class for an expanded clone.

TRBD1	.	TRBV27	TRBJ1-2	CASSPGGDYGYTF	TGTGCCAGCAGCCCAGGGGGCGACTATGGCTACACCTTC
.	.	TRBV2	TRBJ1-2	CASSAQKNYGYTF	TGTGCCAGCAGCGCACAGAAAAACTATGGCTACACCTTC
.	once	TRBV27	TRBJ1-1	CASSLGIDTEAFF	TGTGCCAGCAGTTTGGGAATAGACACTGAAGCTTTCTTT
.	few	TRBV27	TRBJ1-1	CASSLSLGVNTEAFF	TGTGCCAGCAGTTTGTCACTAGGAGTGAACACTGAAGCTTTCTTT
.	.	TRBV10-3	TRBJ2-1	CAISELGPEQFF	TGTGCCATCAGTGAATTAGGTCCTGAGCAGTTCTTC
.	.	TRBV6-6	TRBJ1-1	CASILRQAVSNTEAFF	TGTGCCAGCATCCTTCGGCAGGCGGTATCGAACACTGAAGCTTTCTTT
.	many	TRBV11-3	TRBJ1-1	CASSLDLGSTEAFF	TGTGCCAGCAGCTTAGATTTAGGTTCCACTGAAGCTTTCTTT
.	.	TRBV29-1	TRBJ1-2	CSVEEGVSYGYTF	TGCAGCGTTGAGGAGGGGGTTAGCTATGGCTACACCTTC
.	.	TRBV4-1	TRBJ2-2	CASSFTGELFF	TGCGCCAGCAGTTTCACCGGGGAGCTGTTTTTT
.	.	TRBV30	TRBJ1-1	CAWSAGLRNTEAFF	TGTGCCTGGAGTGCGGGACTTAGGAACACTGAAGCTTTCTTT
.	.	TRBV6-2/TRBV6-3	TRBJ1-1	CASIPQRMNTEAFF	TGTGCCAGCATCCCACAGAGGATGAACACTGAAGCTTTCTTT
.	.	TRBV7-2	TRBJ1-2	CASGMMGYGYTF	TGTGCCAGCGGGATGATGGGGTATGGCTACACCTTC
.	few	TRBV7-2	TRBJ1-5	CASSERGRQPQHF	TGTGCCAGCAGCGAACGGGGGAGGCAGCCCCAGCATTTT
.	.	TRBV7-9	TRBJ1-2	CASSETGTSHYGYTF	TGTGCCAGCAGCGAAACGGGGACATCTCACTATGGCTACACCTTC
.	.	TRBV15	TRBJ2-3	CATSRSRLQQDTQYF	TGTGCCACCAGCAGAAGCCGGTTACAGCAGGATACGCAGTATTTT
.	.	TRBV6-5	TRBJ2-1	CASSYSGQADEQFF	TGTGCCAGCAGTTACTCGGGACAAGCCGATGAGCAGTTCTTC
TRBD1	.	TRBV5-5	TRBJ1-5	CASSGDRVSDQPQHF	TGTGCCAGCAGCGGGGACAGGGTATCCGATCAGCCCCAGCATTTT
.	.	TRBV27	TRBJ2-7	CASSFSRKFYEQYF	TGTGCCAGCAGTTTCAGCAGGAAATTCTACGAGCAGTACTTC
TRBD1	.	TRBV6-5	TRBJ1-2	CASALVGTGGYTF	TGTGCCAGCGCTCTGGTGGGGACAGGGGGCTACACCTTC
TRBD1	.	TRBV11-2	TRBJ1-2	CASSLMSRGRGYTF	TGTGCCAGCAGCTTAATGAGCAGGGGGCGAGGCTACACCTTC
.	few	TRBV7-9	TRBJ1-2	CASSSTPHSSYGYTF	TGTGCCAGCAGCTCCACCCCCCACAGCTCCTATGGCTACACCTTC
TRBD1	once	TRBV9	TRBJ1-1	CASSVVGTDTEAFF	TGTGCCAGCAGCGTAGTCGGGACAGACACTGAAGCTTTCTTT
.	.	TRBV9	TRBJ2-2	CASNPGERKTGELFF	TGTGCCAGCAATCCAGGGGAGAGGAAGACCGGGGAGCTGTTTTTT
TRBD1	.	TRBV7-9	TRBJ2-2	CASSSDRGVPGELFF	TGTGCCAGCAGCTCAGACAGGGGGGTCCCCGGGGAGCTGTTTTTT
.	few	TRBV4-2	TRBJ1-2	CASSHPTGNFYGYTF	TGTGCCAGCAGCCACCCGACAGGTAACTTCTATGGCTACACCTTC
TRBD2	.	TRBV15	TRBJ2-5	CATSRAGSGGQETQYF	TGTGCCACCAGCAGAGCTGGTAGCGGGGGCCAAGAGACCCAGTACTTC
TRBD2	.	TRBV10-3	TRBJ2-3	CAISEGTSGPISTQYF	TGTGCCATCAGTGAGGGGACTAGCGGCCCCATTTCCACGCAGTATTTT
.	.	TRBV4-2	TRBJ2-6	CASSLGSGGANVLTF	TGTGCCAGCAGCCTGGGGAGTGGTGGGGCCAACGTCCTGACTTTC
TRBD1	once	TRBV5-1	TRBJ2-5	CASSSETGGREETQYF	TGCGCCAGCAGCTCGGAGACAGGGGGCCGGGAGGAGACCCAGTACTTC
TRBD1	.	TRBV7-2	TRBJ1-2	CASSQTGPNYGYTF	TGTGCCAGCAGCCAGACAGGGCCGAACTATGGCTACACCTTC
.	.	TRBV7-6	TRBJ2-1	CASSFGRAYNEQFF	TGTGCCAGCAGCTTCGGCCGAGCCTACAATGAGCAGTTCTTC
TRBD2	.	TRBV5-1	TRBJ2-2	CASSFTSGITTGELFF	TGCGCCAGCAGCTTTACTAGCGGGATTACCACCGGGGAGCTGTTTTTT
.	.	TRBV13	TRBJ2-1	CASSLGHRSYNEQFF	TGTGCCAGCAGCTTAGGACACCGCTCCTACAATGAGCAGTTCTTC
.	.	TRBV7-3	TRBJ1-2	CASSLIVRDYYGYTF	TGTGCCAGCAGCTTAATCGTCAGGGATTACTATGGCTACACCTTC
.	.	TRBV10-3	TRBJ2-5	CAIRGSEETQYF	TGTGCCATTAGAGGAAGTGAAGAGACCCAGTACTTC
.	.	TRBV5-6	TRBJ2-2	CASSPPGKGFGELFF	TGTGCCAGCAGCCCACCGGGTAAGGGGTTCGGGGAGCTGTTTTTT
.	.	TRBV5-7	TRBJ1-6	CASSLVSGRHF	TGTGCCAGCAGCTTGGTGTCGGGCCGGCACTTT
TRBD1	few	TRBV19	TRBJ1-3	CASSIATTGMGNTIYF	TGTGCCAGTAGTATCGCCACGACAGGGATGGGAAACACCATATATTTT
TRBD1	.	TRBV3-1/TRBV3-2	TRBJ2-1	CASSQGEGAHQQFF	TGTGCCAGCAGCCAAGGAGAGGGGGCACACCAGCAGTTCTTC
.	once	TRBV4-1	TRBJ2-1	CASSPQPYLVSGRESSYNEQFF	TGCGCCAGCAGCCCACAGCCCTACCTGGTCTCGGGCAGGGAGAGCTCCTACAATGAGCAGTTCTTC
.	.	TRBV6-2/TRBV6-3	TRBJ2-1	CASSYPLENNEQFF	TGTGCCAGCAGTTACCCCTTAGAAAACAATGAGCAGTTCTTC
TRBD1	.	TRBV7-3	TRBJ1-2	CASSLGQGNYGYTF	TGTGCCAGCAGCTTAGGACAGGGGAACTATGGCTACACCTTC
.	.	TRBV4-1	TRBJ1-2	CASSPDAGTGYTF	TGCGCCAGCAGCCCGGACGCGGGGACTGGCTACACCTTC
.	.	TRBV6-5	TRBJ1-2	CASSYEGIGANYGYTF	TGTGCCAGCAGTTACGAGGGGATCGGGGCTAACTATGGCTACACCTTC
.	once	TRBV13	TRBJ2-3	CASSSSRGGDTQYF	TGTGCCAGCAGCTCCTCGCGGGGTGGAGATACGCAGTATTTT
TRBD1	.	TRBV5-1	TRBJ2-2	CASSPDRGRPGELFF	TGCGCCAGCAGCCCCGACAGGGGACGTCCCGGGGAGCTGTTTTTT
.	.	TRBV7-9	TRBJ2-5	CASTSSLGETQYF	TGTGCCAGCACCTCTAGCTTGGGCGAGACCCAGTACTTC
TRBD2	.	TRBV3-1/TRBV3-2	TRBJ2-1	CASSQERGLEQFF	TGTGCCAGCAGCCAAGAACGGGGACTAGAGCAGTTCTTC
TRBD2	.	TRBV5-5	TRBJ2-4	CASSSWYRGVAKNIQYF	TGTGCCAGCAGCTCTTGGTATCGGGGGGTAGCCAAAAACATTCAGTACTTC
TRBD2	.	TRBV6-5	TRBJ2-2	CASSSLAGHTGELFF	TGTGCCAGCAGCTCTCTAGCGGGCCACACCGGGGAGCTGTTTTTT
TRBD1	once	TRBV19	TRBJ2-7	CASSGSSLGQGNEQYF	TGTGCCAGTAGTGGCTCTAGCCTGGGACAGGGAAACGAGCAGTACTTC
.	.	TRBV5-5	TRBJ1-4	CASSLGAGEKLFF	TGTGCCAGCAGCTTGGGGGCAGGGGAAAAACTGTTTTTT
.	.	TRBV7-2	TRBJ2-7	CASSLNRDYEQYF	TGTGCCAGCAGCCTGAACCGGGACTACGAGCAGTACTTC
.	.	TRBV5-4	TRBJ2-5	CASMSSSSGQETQYF	TGTGCCAGCATGAGTTCCAGTAGCGGACAAGAGACCCAGTACTTC
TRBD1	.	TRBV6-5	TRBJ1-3	CASSSLTGAGNTIYF	TGTGCCAGCAGCTCTCTTACAGGGGCTGGAAACACCATATATTTT